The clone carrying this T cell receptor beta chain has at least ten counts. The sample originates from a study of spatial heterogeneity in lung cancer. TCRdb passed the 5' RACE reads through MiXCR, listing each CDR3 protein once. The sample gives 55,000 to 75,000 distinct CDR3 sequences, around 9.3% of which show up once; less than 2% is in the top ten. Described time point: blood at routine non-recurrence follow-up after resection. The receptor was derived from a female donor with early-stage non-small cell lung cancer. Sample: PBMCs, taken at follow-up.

The CDR3 here is CASIEAENTGELFF. For the CDR3, the DNA is TGTGCCAGTATTGAGGCAGAGAACACCGGGGAGCTGTTTTTT. The chain is built from TRBV19 and TRBJ2-2, with D uncertain. Per germline, CDR1 LNHDA and CDR2 SQIVND (reference sequence). The CDR3 consists of 14 residues. Trimming left V 7 bases short and J 1 base short, with 10 bases between.